Presented here are 18 T cell receptor beta chains from one specimen sequenced in a study of shared clonotypes between healthy human individuals. TCRdb's table, derived via immunoSEQ multiplex PCR, lists solely in-frame clones and lacks some. The sample lists 2 million to 2.5 million clones, just under 95% occurring once. The sequenced sample consisted of naive CD4+ T cells from PBMCs. Subset of the sample: CD45RA+ positively selected. The receptors derive from a man between 18 and 29 years old in good health. Some clones in this sample may be carry-over from other donors' samples.

This clone was seen only once. The chain joins TRBV19 to TRBJ2-2; TRBD1 matches 7 bases. The V gene end was trimmed by 3 bases and the J gene end by 4 bases; junction bases not matched to a gene: 8. Germline assignment: CDR1 LNHDA and CDR2 SQIVND (reference sequence). The CDR3 is made up of 16 amino acids. CDR3 nucleotide sequence: TGTGCCAGTAGTATGGGGCCGGGACAGACCACCGGGGAGCTGTTTTTT. This sequence encodes CASSMGPGQTTGELFF.

The genes are TRBV18 and TRBJ1-2; D remains ambiguous. The CDR3 is made up of 16 amino acids. The germline gives CDR1 KGHSH, CDR2 LQKENI. V lost 4 bases, J lost 4 bases, and 19 bases lay in between. For the CDR3, the DNA is TGTGCCAGCTCACGGGATGGCCGGCGTAAGGGCTATGGCTACACCTTC. Translated: CASSRDGRRKGYGYTF.

The chain uses TRBV30 and TRBJ2-7, with 11 nucleotides matching TRBD2. Germline CDR1 and CDR2: GTSNPN and SVGIG (reference sequence). V gave up 3 bases and J gave up 0 bases; unmatched junction bases: 7. This CDR3 is 16 amino acids long. CDR3 nucleotide sequence: TGTGCCTGGAGATTGACTAGCGGGAAGAGCTCCTACGAGCAGTACTTC. Protein product: CAWRLTSGKSSYEQYF.

The rearrangement joins TRBV15 to TRBJ1-5; 9 positions match TRBD1. This CDR3 spans 15 amino acids. CDR1 LNHNV and CDR2 YYDKDF come from the germline V gene (reference sequence). V trimming: 8 bases; J trimming: 7 bases; junction bases outside the gene matches: 12. CDR3 amino acids: CATGIGDRVGQPQHF. The CDR3 DNA reads TGTGCCACCGGCATTGGGGACAGGGTTGGGCAGCCCCAGCATTTT.

The chain joins TRBV7-8 to TRBJ2-5; possibly TRBD2 for D (5 bases). Per germline, CDR1 SGHVS and CDR2 FQNEAQ. The V and J ends lost 0 bases and 2 bases respectively, with 10 bases between them. This CDR3 is built from 15 residues. CDR3 residues: CASSLASTGQETQYF. DNA of the CDR3: TGTGCCAGCAGCTTAGCGAGTACGGGACAAGAGACCCAGTACTTC.

This clone was found a few times. The gene calls are TRBV7-9 and TRBJ1-4, with D unclear. The V gene's germline CDR1 is SEHNR and CDR2 FQNEAQ (reference sequence). This CDR3 has 12 residues. The ends were cut back, 6 bases at V and 8 bases at J, with 10 bases in the middle. CDR3 DNA sequence: TGTGCCAGCAGGGTGGACGGGGAAAAACTGTTTTTT. This encodes CASRVDGEKLFF.

This clone was counted once. The J gene is TRBJ1-5, the V gene TRBV27, with 9 bases aligning to TRBD1. Trimming cost V 6 bases and J 4 bases; bases outside gene matches: 7. Germline CDR1 reads MNHEY; CDR2 reads SMNVEV (reference sequence). The CDR3 runs to 15 residues. The CDR3 protein is CASRGTGGWNQPQHF. Here the CDR3 DNA reads TGTGCCAGCAGGGGTACAGGGGGCTGGAATCAGCCCCAGCATTTT.

Regarding this clone: Other DNA sequences in this sample translate to the same CDR3. This rearrangement joins TRBV5-1 to TRBJ1-5; no reliable D call. Trimming left V 0 bases short and J 1 base short, with 8 bases between. The CDR3 loop spans 15 amino acids. The germline CDR1 and CDR2 sequences are SGHRS and YFSETQ. This CDR3 reads CASSLEGTSNQPQHF. CDR3 in DNA: TGCGCCAGCAGCTTGGAGGGCACCAGCAATCAGCCCCAGCATTTT.

V and J are TRBV7-9 and TRBJ1-4; 10 nucleotides match TRBD1. Germline V lookup: CDR1 SEHNR, CDR2 FQNEAQ (reference sequence). V trimming: 5 bases; J trimming: 1 base; junction bases outside the gene matches: 4. CDR3 length equals 16 residues. CDR3: CASSRTGGVTNEKLFF. The CDR3 DNA follows: TGTGCCAGCAGCCGGACAGGGGGGGTAACTAATGAAAAACTGTTTTTT. The full variable domain, its missing parts supplied by reference TRBV7-9 and TRBJ1-4, is DTGVSQNPRHKITKRGQNVTFRCDPISEHNRLYWYRQTLGQGPEFLTYFQNEAQLEKSRLLSDRFSAERPKGSFSTLEIQRTEQGDSAMYLCASSRTGGVTNEKLFFGSGTQLSVL.

V is TRBV27 and J is TRBJ2-5, with 8 bases aligning to TRBD2. After removal of 5 bases from V and 6 bases from J, the junction contained 11 bases not matched to a gene. CDR1 MNHEY and CDR2 SMNVEV come from the germline V gene (reference sequence). The CDR3 totals 15 residues. The CDR3 is CASSPRGGPPKTQYF. The CDR3 DNA is TGTGCCAGCAGTCCACGGGGGGGCCCCCCGAAGACCCAGTACTTC.

The chain uses TRBV30 and TRBJ1-1; no firm D call. Trimming left V 4 bases short and J 1 base short, with 10 bases between. The length of the CDR3 is 13 residues. Germline CDR1 reads GTSNPN; CDR2 reads SVGIG (reference sequence). Here the CDR3 reads CAWTLLQNTEAFF. CDR3 DNA: TGTGCCTGGACTTTGTTACAGAACACTGAAGCTTTCTTT.

This sequence joins TRBV18 and TRBJ2-7; 8 nucleotides agree with TRBD1. Losses at the gene ends were 4 bases for V and 2 bases for J; bases not matched to a gene: 10. This CDR3 has 16 residues. Germline-derived CDR1 and CDR2 are KGHSH and LQKENI. Here the CDR3 reads CASSLARDRKAYEQYF. CDR3 bases: TGTGCCAGCTCACTTGCCCGGGACAGGAAAGCCTACGAGCAGTACTTC.

This chain uses TRBV6-1 with TRBJ2-1, with D perhaps matching TRBD2 (7 bases). The CDR3 consists of 16 residues. The V end was cut by 2 bases, the J end by 1 base, with 12 bases between. The germline CDR1 and CDR2 sequences are MNHNS and SASEGT. In DNA form, the CDR3 reads TGTGCCAGCAGTGAAAAGGGGGGGAGTTCCTACAATGAGCAGTTCTTC. Residues: CASSEKGGSSYNEQFF.

As regards this clone: Distinct nucleotide sequences in the sample also encode this CDR3. The rearrangement uses TRBV7-9 and TRBJ1-1, with D uncertain. This CDR3 is built from 12 residues. In germline, CDR1 is SEHNR, CDR2 FQNEAQ (reference sequence). V dropped 3 bases and J dropped 2 bases, with 4 bases sitting between them. In nucleotides, the CDR3 is TGTGCCAGCAGCTTTAGTAACACTGAAGCTTTCTTT. Encoded protein: CASSFSNTEAFF.

This clone came up a few times. The rearrangement links TRBV7-9 to TRBJ1-1, with D uncertain. The V end was cut by 3 bases, the J end by 3 bases, with 5 bases between. CDR1 and CDR2 (germline): SEHNR, FQNEAQ (reference sequence). The CDR3 length is 12 residues. CDR3 DNA sequence: TGTGCCAGCAGCTTGAAGGACACTGAAGCTTTCTTT. This encodes CASSLKDTEAFF.

This chain links TRBV5-1 with TRBJ2-1; TRBD1 is a possible D gene (6 bases). The CDR3 is made up of 15 amino acids. CDR1 and CDR2 (germline): SGHRS, YFSETQ. The germline V and J ends were trimmed by 7 bases and 8 bases, with 22 bases remaining between them. The DNA of the CDR3 is TGCGCCAGCCAACGGACAGCCGGGGCCGGAGATGAGCAGTTCTTC. Translation: CASQRTAGAGDEQFF.

There are a few counts of this clone. The chain combines TRBV6-1 with TRBJ2-7; TRBD1 aligns across 8 bases. The ends lost 5 bases at V and 3 bases at J; junction bases unmatched: 3. The CDR3 sequence is 13 residues long. Germline CDR1 is MNHNS and CDR2 is SASEGT. The DNA for the CDR3 is TGTGCCAGCAGTTCCGGGACAGGCTACGAGCAGTACTTC. This codes for CASSSGTGYEQYF.

The chain combines TRBV19 with TRBJ1-1; D is undetermined. The germline CDR1 and CDR2 sequences are LNHDA and SQIVND (reference sequence). The V gene lost 2 bases and the J gene lost 3 bases, with 7 bases spanning the gap. The CDR3 length is 13 residues. The DNA of the CDR3 is TGTGCCAGTAGTATATCTCCTGACACTGAAGCTTTCTTT. It yields the protein CASSISPDTEAFF.